The subject of this entry is one T cell receptor (beta chain). Original methodology: Nucleated cell number was recorded as an estimate derived from reference gene primer amplification. TCRdb's copy holds only in-frame clones and misses some; the assay was immunoSEQ multiplex PCR. That table furnishes V, J and clone size, whereas the DNA furnished D and trimming. The sample holds about 150,000 clones, about 79% seen once. The sample comes from a study of blood T cell repertoires in COVID-19. Study-wide context: The United States, Italy and Spain were the sources of the acute and convalescent COVID-19 samples. Nucleic acid was either cDNA or gDNA, and it came from T cells, B-cell-depleted T cells, or PBMCs.

This receptor was obtained from a woman aged 50 to 65 in a cohort sampled during active or convalescent COVID-19. Input material: peripheral blood.

The CDR3 loop is CAWSHGTRHIQYF. DNA for the CDR3: TGTGCCTGGAGTCACGGGACTAGACACATTCAGTACTTC. The chain carries TRBV30 and TRBJ2-4, with TRBD2 matching 8 bases. The CDR3 is 13 amino acids. Germline trimming cut 2 bases from V and 8 bases from J; bases unmatched to any gene: 5. In germline, CDR1 is GTSNPN, CDR2 SVGIG (reference sequence).